This is a list of T cell receptor beta chains from one sample in a study of shared clonotypes between healthy human individuals. The assay was immunoSEQ multiplex PCR, and TCRdb's table has in-frame clones only and misses some. The data hold about 1.1 million clones, with around 77% observed a single time. Sequenced sample: memory CD4+ T cells from PBMCs. All receptors derive from a young man in good health. Some clones in this sample may be carry-over from other donors' samples. The CDR3 runs from the conserved cysteine through the conserved F or W. A D gene is named only where the DNA matches it firmly. Not all rows give a size; the values are once, few, many and, for expanded clones, a class.

v_gene	abundance	d_gene	j_gene	CDR3nt	CDR3aa
TRBV18	-	-	TRBJ1-3	TGTGCCAGCTCACCAGTTTGGGGGAGCTCTGGAAACACCATATATTTT	CASSPVWGSSGNTIYF
TRBV9	-	-	TRBJ2-1	TGTGCCAGCAGCGTTTCCGGATACAATGAGCAGTTCTTC	CASSVSGYNEQFF
TRBV5-1	-	-	TRBJ2-1	TGCGCCAGCAGCTTGGGAGTGGGCTCCTACAATGAGCAGTTCTTC	CASSLGVGSYNEQFF
TRBV25-1	few	TRBD2	TRBJ2-1	TGTGCCACCCGGGGCGGGGGGAATGAGCAGTTCTTC	CATRGGGNEQFF
TRBV28	-	TRBD1	TRBJ1-1	TGTGCCAGCAGTGACAGGGGGCCTTTCAAAGCTTTCTTT	CASSDRGPFKAFF
TRBV30	once	-	TRBJ1-5	TGTGCCTGGAGTAGTTCAGGCAATCAGCCCCAGCATTTT	CAWSSSGNQPQHF
TRBV7-3	-	-	TRBJ2-2	TGTGCCAGCGGCCCCGGGGGATCCCTGAACACCGGGGAGCTGTTTTTT	CASGPGGSLNTGELFF
TRBV28	-	-	TRBJ2-7	TGTGCCAGCAGTTTTATATTCCCCGGGCGGCCCCGCTCCTACGAGCAGTACTTC	CASSFIFPGRPRSYEQYF
TRBV6-1	-	-	TRBJ2-7	TGTGCCAGCAGCCGGACAGCCTACGAGCAGTACTTC	CASSRTAYEQYF
TRBV6-5	-	TRBD1	TRBJ1-2	TGTGCCAGCAGTTACTCGACAGGGACTCATGGCTACACCTTC	CASSYSTGTHGYTF
TRBV28	few	TRBD1	TRBJ2-7	TGTGCCAGCAAAAAACAGGGGGCGATTATTCACGAGCAGTACTTC	CASKKQGAIIHEQYF
TRBV4-3	-	-	TRBJ1-3	TGCGCCAGCAGCCAAGATAAGTACTCTGGAAACACCATATATTTT	CASSQDKYSGNTIYF
TRBV2	few	-	TRBJ1-2	TGTGCCAGCAGACACAGGGAGACGGGTACTTCTGGCTACACCTTC	CASRHRETGTSGYTF
TRBV6-5	-	TRBD1	TRBJ2-7	TGTGCCAGCAGGTTCACAGGGGGCTACGAGCAGTACTTC	CASRFTGGYEQYF
TRBV30	-	TRBD1	TRBJ2-3	TGTGCCTGGGGACAGGGGTCTAGCACAGATACGCAGTATTTT	CAWGQGSSTDTQYF
TRBV15	-	TRBD1	TRBJ1-4	TGTGCCACCAGCAGGGGGGGGGACAGGGATGGAAAACTGTTTTTT	CATSRGGDRDGKLFF
TRBV7-6	-	-	TRBJ1-5	TGTGCCAGCAGCTTAGCAGGGGGACAGCCCCAGCATTTT	CASSLAGGQPQHF
TRBV2	-	-	TRBJ1-2	TGTGCCAGCAGGGGTAGACAGTACTCTAACTATGGCTACACCTTC	CASRGRQYSNYGYTF
TRBV4-3	-	-	TRBJ2-7	TGCGCCAGCAGCCCTAAGTGGGGGTACGAGCAGTACTTC	CASSPKWGYEQYF
TRBV6-5	-	-	TRBJ1-2	TGTGCCAGCAGTTACGGGGGGCCCTATGGCTACACCTTC	CASSYGGPYGYTF
TRBV25-1	-	-	TRBJ2-1	TGTGCCACCTCCCGGCGCGATGAGCAGTTCTTC	CATSRRDEQFF
TRBV6-1	-	-	TRBJ2-1	TGTGCCAGCAACAGGGACCCCTCCTACAATGAGCAGTTCTTC	CASNRDPSYNEQFF
TRBV18	few	TRBD1	TRBJ1-2	TGTGCCAGCTCAGCGACAGGGGATCCAGGCTACACCTTC	CASSATGDPGYTF
TRBV6-1	-	-	TRBJ1-1	TGTGCCACAGGGGCGGCGAGGGACACTGAAGCTTTCTTT	CATGAARDTEAFF
TRBV19	-	TRBD2	TRBJ2-7	TGTGCCACTTATAGCCGGGGGGCCTACGAGCAGTACTTC	CATYSRGAYEQYF